Sequencing of this T cell receptor beta chain was carried out in a study of T cell clones after liver transplantation. Whole-study context: Apart from three HCV-positive recipients, transplants were for non-autoimmune, non-viral reasons. Tolerant meant at least one year fully off immunosuppression without liver enzymes above twice normal.

The CDR3 contains 14 residues. Deletions cut 10 bases from V and 0 bases from J, with 13 bases between. The germline V gene encodes CDR1 SGHTA and CDR2 FQGNSA. Turning to this clone: The antigen remains unidentified.

Data came from immunoSEQ multiplex PCR; TCRdb stores just in-frame clones and leaves some out. The data show about 45,000 clones, with 70% to 90% seen just once and more than 2% held by the top ten. Study results and limitations: Small, mixed patient groups and varying post-transplant times limit these conclusions.

The clonotype was recovered from a human patient who received a liver transplant. Part of the T cells may come from the graft donor. The sample in question was CD4+ T cells from blood, obtained 24 months after liver transplant. The chain uses TRBV7-2 and TRBJ1-3; D unresolved. The CDR3 spells CANLDRSSGNTIYF. The CDR3 bases are TGTGCCAACCTTGACCGGAGCTCTGGAAACACCATATATTTT.